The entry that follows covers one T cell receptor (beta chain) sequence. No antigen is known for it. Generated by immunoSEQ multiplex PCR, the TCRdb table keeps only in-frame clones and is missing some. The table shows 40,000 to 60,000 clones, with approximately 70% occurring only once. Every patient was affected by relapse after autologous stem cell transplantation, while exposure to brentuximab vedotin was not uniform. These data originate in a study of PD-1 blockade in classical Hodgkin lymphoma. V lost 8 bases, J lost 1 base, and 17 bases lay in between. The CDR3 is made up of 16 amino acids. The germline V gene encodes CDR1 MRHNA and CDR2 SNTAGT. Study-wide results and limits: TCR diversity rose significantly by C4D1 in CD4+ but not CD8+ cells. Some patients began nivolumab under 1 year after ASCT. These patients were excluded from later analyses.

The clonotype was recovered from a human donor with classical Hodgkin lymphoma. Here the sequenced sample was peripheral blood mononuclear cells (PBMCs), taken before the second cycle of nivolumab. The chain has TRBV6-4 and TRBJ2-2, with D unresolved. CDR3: CASRERGGQNTGELFF. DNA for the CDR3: TGTGCCAGCCGAGAACGTGGCGGCCAGAACACCGGGGAGCTGTTTTTT.